The rows below give T cell receptor beta chains drawn from one sample of a study of tumor T cells in aggressive B-cell lymphoma. Using immunoSEQ multiplex PCR, the repertoire was profiled, and TCRdb retains in-frame clones only, with some absent. The table records roughly 10,000 clones, nearly 95% of them present only once. Sequenced material: tumor tissue. The source is an adult with diffuse large B cell lymphoma. Each CDR3 is given with its conserved first and last residue. D genes are given only for firm matches. Size is omitted from some rows. Given values are once, few, many or a class for expanded clones.

clone_size d_call j_call v_call cdr3_aa cdr3_nt
NA TRBD1 TRBJ1-6 TRBV13 CASAVAGTANSPLHF TGTGCCAGCGCAGTGGCCGGGACAGCAAATTCACCCCTCCACTTT
NA NA TRBJ1-1 TRBV6-5 CASSTRVRNTEAFF TGTGCCAGCAGTACCCGGGTTCGGAACACTGAAGCTTTCTTT
NA TRBD1 TRBJ2-7 TRBV9 CASSVAGQGQGSSEQYF TGTGCCAGCAGCGTAGCCGGGCAAGGACAGGGATCGAGTGAGCAGTACTTC
NA NA TRBJ2-5 TRBV6-1 CASSEMGGQETQYF TGTGCCAGCAGTGAAATGGGGGGTCAAGAGACCCAGTACTTC
NA NA TRBJ2-1 TRBV7-6 CASSLVVSVNEQFF TGTGCCAGCAGCTTAGTGGTGTCGGTAAATGAGCAGTTCTTC
NA NA TRBJ1-5 TRBV30 CAWSVSQGLGPQHF TGTGCCTGGAGTGTCTCGCAGGGCTTGGGGCCCCAGCATTTT
NA NA TRBJ2-1 TRBV9 CASSVGPVRDEQFF TGTGCCAGCAGCGTAGGACCCGTTCGGGATGAGCAGTTCTTC
NA TRBD1 TRBJ1-1 TRBV19 CASSPGDRTGGAFF TGTGCCAGTAGTCCGGGGGACAGGACGGGGGGAGCTTTCTTT
once TRBD1 TRBJ1-2 TRBV10-3 CATPDRVGGYGYTF TGTGCCACCCCCGACAGGGTCGGCGGCTATGGCTACACCTTC
NA NA TRBJ2-3 TRBV6-6 CASRKEGGLDTQYF TGTGCCAGCAGGAAGGAGGGGGGGTTGGATACGCAGTATTTT
NA TRBD2 TRBJ2-4 TRBV19 CASSRTSGMSIQYF TGTGCCAGTAGTCGGACTAGCGGGATGAGCATTCAGTACTTC
once NA TRBJ1-5 TRBV5-3 CARSLLAEVSNQPQHF TGTGCCAGAAGCTTGCTGGCAGAAGTTAGCAATCAGCCCCAGCATTTT
NA NA TRBJ2-5 TRBV10-2 CASSPTSYQETQYF TGCGCCAGCAGCCCAACTAGCTACCAAGAGACCCAGTACTTC
NA TRBD1 TRBJ1-1 TRBV7-2 CASSKEGTAVNTEAFF TGTGCCAGCAGTAAGGAGGGGACAGCGGTGAACACTGAAGCTTTCTTT
NA NA TRBJ2-5 TRBV9 CASSVDVGGETQYF TGTGCCAGCAGCGTAGATGTGGGGGGTGAGACCCAGTACTTC
once NA TRBJ1-1 TRBV5-4 CASSSGTSTEAFF TGTGCCAGCAGCTCCGGGACATCCACTGAAGCTTTCTTT
NA TRBD1 TRBJ2-5 TRBV11-3 CASRAGRGQETQYF TGTGCCAGCAGGGCCGGCAGGGGGCAAGAGACCCAGTACTTC
NA NA TRBJ1-5 TRBV27 CASSLSQGTGSQHF TGTGCCAGCAGTTTATCGCAGGGAACAGGGTCCCAGCATTTT
NA NA TRBJ1-1 TRBV4-1 CASSRGQMNTEAFF TGCGCCAGCAGCCGAGGACAGATGAACACTGAAGCTTTCTTT
NA NA TRBJ1-2 TRBV7-8 CASSLVLGRAGYTF TGTGCCAGCAGCTTAGTTCTCGGGCGGGCTGGCTACACCTTC
NA TRBD1 TRBJ2-1 TRBV20-1 CSATTGGEQFF TGCAGTGCAACGACAGGGGGTGAGCAGTTCTTC
NA TRBD2 TRBJ2-3 TRBV7-8 CVSSFPLAGARSTDTQYF TGTGTCAGCAGCTTCCCCCTAGCGGGGGCGAGAAGCACAGATACGCAGTATTTT
NA NA TRBJ2-3 TRBV4-2 CASSPLALADTQYF TGTGCCAGCAGCCCCTTAGCTTTAGCAGATACGCAGTATTTT